The text below deals with one T cell receptor (beta chain). The entry originates in a study of Ad26.COV2.S vaccination and SARS-CoV-2 variants. Whole-study context: Among those in the COV1001 Ad26.COV2.S trial arm was the donor.

The germline V gene encodes CDR1 LNHDA and CDR2 SQIVND (reference sequence). Trimming stripped 4 bases from V and 2 bases from J, with 12 bases between. The CDR3 is made up of 15 amino acids. Treatment noted: roughly 18 received Ad26.COV2.S at low or high dose, single or two shots; five or six received placebo; per-sample allocation not given. Sample collection was performed on day 63 after the first vaccine or placebo injection. The method was immunoSEQ multiplex PCR; TCRdb's version includes in-frame clones alone and lacks a portion of them. The table records about 350,000 clones, about 85% of them present only once.

This specimen was peripheral blood, taken in a trial of Ad26.COV2.S vaccine versus placebo. The chain uses TRBV19 and TRBJ1-3; D remains ambiguous. This TCR came from a person aged 18-65 years who received the Ad26.COV2.S COVID-19 vaccine or a placebo. CDR3 loop: CASSRERPPGNTIYF. The DNA of the CDR3 is TGTGCCAGTAGTAGGGAAAGACCGCCTGGAAACACCATATATTTT. Full variable domain (remainder filled in from reference TRBV19 and TRBJ1-3): DGGITQSPKYLFRKEGQNVTLSCEQNLNHDAMYWYRQDPGQGLRLIYYSQIVNDFQKGDIAEGYSVSREKKESFPLTVTSAQKNPTAFYLCASSRERPPGNTIYFGEGSWLTVV.